These T cell receptor beta chains were read from a single sample in a study of CD8 T cells in Susac syndrome. Using its own MiXCR run on the immunoSEQ multiplex PCR reads, TCRdb lists one record per CDR3 protein. The table shows about 240,000 distinct CDR3 sequences, with around 96% occurring only once. Sequenced: CD4+ T cells from PBMCs. These receptors all come from a human donor with Susac syndrome. CDR3s include the opening cysteine and the closing phenylalanine or tryptophan. The D gene is left open where the match is weak. Expanded clones get a size class; other rows say once, few or many, or leave the size out.

V gene: TRBV20-1
J gene: TRBJ2-2
clone size: .
D gene: TRBD2
CDR3 DNA: TGCAGTGCTAGCCTCCAGCGGGGGTTGGGAAAAGGGGAGCTGTTTTTT
CDR3 protein: CSASLQRGLGKGELFF

V gene: TRBV30
J gene: TRBJ1-1
clone size: .
D gene: .
CDR3 DNA: TGTGCCTGGAGATCGGGGGTGGCTGAAGCTTTCTTT
CDR3 protein: CAWRSGVAEAFF

V gene: TRBV5-1
J gene: TRBJ2-7
clone size: .
D gene: .
CDR3 DNA: TGCGCCAGCAGCTTGGCACCGGCCGGGGGAGCCGGATACGAGCAGTACTTC
CDR3 protein: CASSLAPAGGAGYEQYF

V gene: TRBV5-1
J gene: TRBJ2-7
clone size: .
D gene: .
CDR3 DNA: TGCGCCAGCAGAGCCACCGGGACTTCCATTCACGAGCAGTACTTC
CDR3 protein: CASRATGTSIHEQYF

V gene: TRBV2
J gene: TRBJ1-1
clone size: .
D gene: .
CDR3 DNA: TGTGCCAGCATCCCGCTCCGAATATGGGGAGACACTGAAGCTTTCTTT
CDR3 protein: CASIPLRIWGDTEAFF

V gene: TRBV6-5
J gene: TRBJ1-1
clone size: .
D gene: .
CDR3 DNA: TGTGCCAGCGCGCGACGTTGGAACACTGAAGCTTTCTTT
CDR3 protein: CASARRWNTEAFF

V gene: TRBV20-1
J gene: TRBJ2-5
clone size: .
D gene: .
CDR3 DNA: TGCAGTGCTATTTGGTACCAAGAGACCCAGTACTTC
CDR3 protein: CSAIWYQETQYF

V gene: TRBV19
J gene: TRBJ1-5
clone size: .
D gene: .
CDR3 DNA: TGTGCCAGTAGAACCTCCGGGGAGGGGAATCAGCCCCAGCATTTT
CDR3 protein: CASRTSGEGNQPQHF

V gene: TRBV27
J gene: TRBJ1-4
clone size: once
D gene: .
CDR3 DNA: TGTGCCAGCAGTTTCGACCGGACAGTCAAGGGTGAAAAACTGTTTTTT
CDR3 protein: CASSFDRTVKGEKLFF

V gene: TRBV6-1
J gene: TRBJ2-2
clone size: .
D gene: .
CDR3 DNA: TGTGCCAGCACCCTACAGGTCCAGGGGATCGGGGAGCTGTTTTTT
CDR3 protein: CASTLQVQGIGELFF

V gene: TRBV30
J gene: TRBJ1-1
clone size: .
D gene: .
CDR3 DNA: TGTGCCGGACCGGGGGGGACTGAAGCTTTCTTT
CDR3 protein: CAGPGGTEAFF

V gene: TRBV20-1
J gene: TRBJ2-3
clone size: .
D gene: .
CDR3 DNA: TGCAGTGCTGATCTCACAGATACGCAGTATTTT
CDR3 protein: CSADLTDTQYF

V gene: TRBV20-1
J gene: TRBJ2-1
clone size: once
D gene: .
CDR3 DNA: TGCAGTGCTAGAGGGGACCACTACAATGAGCAGTTCTTC
CDR3 protein: CSARGDHYNEQFF

V gene: TRBV19
J gene: TRBJ1-2
clone size: .
D gene: .
CDR3 DNA: TGTGCCAGTAAGGAGGCGCAAAAATATGGCTACACCTTC
CDR3 protein: CASKEAQKYGYTF

V gene: TRBV4-2
J gene: TRBJ2-7
clone size: .
D gene: .
CDR3 DNA: TGTGCCAGCAGCCAGAGACTAACTCCCCCCTACGAGCAGTACTTC
CDR3 protein: CASSQRLTPPYEQYF

V gene: TRBV30
J gene: TRBJ2-5
clone size: .
D gene: .
CDR3 DNA: TGTGCCTGGAGTGGAATGGAGACCCAGAACTTC
CDR3 protein: CAWSGMETQNF

V gene: TRBV25-1
J gene: TRBJ1-1
clone size: .
D gene: .
CDR3 DNA: TGTGCCAGCAGTGAATCGACAGGAGGAGCTGAAGCTTTCTTT
CDR3 protein: CASSESTGGAEAFF

V gene: TRBV10-3
J gene: TRBJ2-2
clone size: .
D gene: .
CDR3 DNA: TGTGCCATCAGTGAGTCGCGGCGGGAGCTGTTTTTT
CDR3 protein: CAISESRRELFF

V gene: TRBV6-6
J gene: TRBJ1-2
clone size: once
D gene: TRBD1
CDR3 DNA: TGTGCCAGCATCCCACAGGGGCGCCATAACTATGGCTACACCTTC
CDR3 protein: CASIPQGRHNYGYTF